Below are 10 T cell receptor beta chains sequenced from a single sample in a study of blood T cell repertoires in COVID-19. Generated by immunoSEQ multiplex PCR, the TCRdb table keeps only in-frame clones and is missing some. The sample yields about 220,000 clones, approximately 85% seen once. Sequencing was carried out using peripheral blood. All receptors come from a woman aged 70-85 years with COVID-19, enrolled during active disease.

The chain links TRBV5-4 to TRBJ2-7, with TRBD2 matching 7 bases. J was trimmed by 5 bases and V by 3 bases; bases with no gene match: 8. CDR1 SGHNT and CDR2 YYREEE come from the germline V gene (reference sequence). The CDR3 sequence is 14 residues long. The CDR3 sequence is CASSSTITSDEQYF. As DNA, the CDR3 is TGTGCCAGCAGCTCAACGATTACTAGCGACGAGCAGTACTTC.

The rearrangement uses TRBV19 and TRBJ1-2; the match to TRBD1 covers 10 bases. V dropped 9 bases and J dropped 7; count of bases not matched to a gene: 11. CDR1 LNHDA and CDR2 SQIVND come from the germline V gene (reference sequence). The CDR3 runs 14 residues. CDR3 amino acids: CASNKGQGEFGYTF. The CDR3 bases are TGTGCCAGCAACAAAGGACAGGGGGAGTTTGGCTACACCTTC. Full variable domain (rest looked up from reference TRBV19 and TRBJ1-2): DGGITQSPKYLFRKEGQNVTLSCEQNLNHDAMYWYRQDPGQGLRLIYYSQIVNDFQKGDIAEGYSVSREKKESFPLTVTSAQKNPTAFYLCASNKGQGEFGYTFGSGTRLTVV.

This chain connects TRBV7-2 to TRBJ1-4; D remains ambiguous. The CDR3 totals 15 residues. Germline V gene sequence: CDR1 SGHTA, CDR2 FQGNSA. Trimming left V 0 bases short and J 5 bases short, with 10 bases between. The CDR3 nucleotides are TGTGCCAGCAGCTTAGCGCCGACAATAAATGAAAAACTGTTTTTT. Translating gives CASSLAPTINEKLFF.

The chain joins TRBV7-9 to TRBJ1-4; D may be TRBD1 (5 bases). The V gene lost 4 bases and the J gene lost 8 bases, with 17 bases spanning the gap. The CDR3 contains 15 residues. Germline lookup yields CDR1 SEHNR and CDR2 FQNEAQ (reference sequence). The CDR3 sequence: CASSSISTVGEKLFF. CDR3 DNA: TGTGCCAGCAGCTCGATATCGACAGTAGGGGAAAAACTGTTTTTT.

The rearrangement joins TRBV28 to TRBJ1-4, with TRBD1 matching 11 bases. The ends lost 6 bases at V and 4 bases at J; junction bases unmatched: 10. Germline CDR1 MDHEN, CDR2 SYDVKM. The length of the CDR3 is 17 residues. The CDR3 bases are TGTGCCAGCAGAATTCCCGGGACAGGGGGGTTTAATGAAAAACTGTTTTTT. Amino acids: CASRIPGTGGFNEKLFF.

This sequence joins TRBV4-3 and TRBJ2-3; D possibly corresponds to TRBD1 (6 bases). Germline-derived CDR1 and CDR2 are LGHNA and YSLEER. The CDR3 has 14 residues. The V gene lost 4 bases and the J gene lost 1 base, with 9 bases spanning the gap. CDR3 protein: CASSPWTGTDTQYF. The CDR3 DNA is TGCGCCAGCAGCCCGTGGACAGGCACAGATACGCAGTATTTT.

This clone appeared a single time. The rearrangement links TRBV20-1 to TRBJ2-3; no clear D gene. Germline CDR1 DFQATT, CDR2 SNEGSKA (reference sequence). This CDR3 has 13 residues. Trimming stripped 3 bases from V and 2 bases from J, with 9 bases between. The CDR3 reads CSASDPSTDTQYF. The DNA of the CDR3 is TGCAGTGCTAGTGATCCGTCCACAGATACGCAGTATTTT.

The sample holds many counts of this clone. J is TRBJ2-3 and V is TRBV9; 8 bases agree with TRBD2. This CDR3 is 15 amino acids long. Trimming at V came to 2 bases and at J to 6 bases, leaving 8 bases not matched to a gene. The germline gives CDR1 SGDLS, CDR2 YYNGEE. The CDR3: CASSVTAGVGDTQYF. The CDR3 nucleotides are TGTGCCAGCAGCGTTACAGCGGGAGTGGGGGATACGCAGTATTTT. Using reference TRBV9 and TRBJ2-3 for the parts outside the CDR3, the full variable domain is DSGVTQTPKHLITATGQRVTLRCSPRSGDLSVYWYQQSLDQGLQFLIQYYNGEERAKGNILERFSAQQFPDLHSELNLSSLELGDSALYFCASSVTAGVGDTQYFGPGTRLTVL.

This sequence joins TRBV18 and TRBJ2-1; D is perhaps TRBD2 (6 bases). Deletions cut 6 bases from V and 4 bases from J, with 16 bases between. Germline V lookup: CDR1 KGHSH, CDR2 LQKENI. This CDR3 has 15 amino acids. CDR3 protein: CASSPEGGSYNEQFF. The CDR3 coding sequence is TGTGCCAGCTCTCCCGAGGGAGGTAGTTACAATGAGCAGTTCTTC.

The table lists this clone with a count of one. The chain recombines TRBV19 with TRBJ2-3, with D possibly being TRBD2 (5 bases). Germline assignment: CDR1 LNHDA and CDR2 SQIVND (reference sequence). There are 11 residues in the CDR3. Deletions cut 5 bases from V and 14 bases from J, with 14 bases between. The CDR3 DNA sequence: TGTGCCAGTAGTGCGGCCTGGAGGTGGTATTTT. It translates to CASSAAWRWYF.